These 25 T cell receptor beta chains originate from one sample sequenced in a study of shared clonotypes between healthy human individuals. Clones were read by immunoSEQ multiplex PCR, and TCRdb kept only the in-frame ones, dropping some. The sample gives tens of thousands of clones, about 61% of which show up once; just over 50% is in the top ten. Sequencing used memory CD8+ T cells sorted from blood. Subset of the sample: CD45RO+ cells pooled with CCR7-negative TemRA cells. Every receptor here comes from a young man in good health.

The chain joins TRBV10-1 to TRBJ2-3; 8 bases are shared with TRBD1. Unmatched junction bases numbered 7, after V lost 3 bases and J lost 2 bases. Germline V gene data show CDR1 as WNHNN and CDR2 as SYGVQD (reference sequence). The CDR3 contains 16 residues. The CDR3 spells CASSDLRTGHTDTQYF. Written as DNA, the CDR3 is TGCGCCAGCAGTGACCTCAGGACAGGGCACACAGATACGCAGTATTTT.

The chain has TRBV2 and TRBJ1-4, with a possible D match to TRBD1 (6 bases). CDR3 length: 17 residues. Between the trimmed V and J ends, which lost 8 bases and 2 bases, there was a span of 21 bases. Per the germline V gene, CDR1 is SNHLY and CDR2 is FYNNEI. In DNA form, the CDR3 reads TGTGCCAGCCAGGGGCGAGTGTTTTTAGGTACTAATGAAAAACTGTTTTTT. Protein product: CASQGRVFLGTNEKLFF. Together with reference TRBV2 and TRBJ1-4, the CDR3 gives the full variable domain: EPEVTQTPSHQVTQMGQEVILRCVPISNHLYFYWYRQILGQKVEFLVSFYNNEISEKSEIFDDQFSVERPDGSNFTLKIRSTKLEDSAMYFCASQGRVFLGTNEKLFFGSGTQLSVL.

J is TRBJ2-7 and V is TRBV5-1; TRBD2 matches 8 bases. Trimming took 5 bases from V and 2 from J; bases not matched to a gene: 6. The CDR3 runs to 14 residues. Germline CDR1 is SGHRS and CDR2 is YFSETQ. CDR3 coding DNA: TGCGCCAGCAGGCTAGCGGGTGGCCCCTACGAGCAGTACTTC. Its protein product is CASRLAGGPYEQYF.

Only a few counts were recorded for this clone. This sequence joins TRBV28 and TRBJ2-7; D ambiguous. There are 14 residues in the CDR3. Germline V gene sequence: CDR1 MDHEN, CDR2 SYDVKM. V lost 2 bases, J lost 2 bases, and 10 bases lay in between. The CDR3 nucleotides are TGTGCCAGCAGTTTAGGATACAATGCCTACGAGCAGTACTTC. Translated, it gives CASSLGYNAYEQYF. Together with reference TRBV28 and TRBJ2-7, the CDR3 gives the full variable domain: DVKVTQSSRYLVKRTGEKVFLECVQDMDHENMFWYRQDPGLGLRLIYFSYDVKMKEKGDIPEGYSVSREKKERFSLILESASTNQTSMYLCASSLGYNAYEQYFGPGTRLTVT.

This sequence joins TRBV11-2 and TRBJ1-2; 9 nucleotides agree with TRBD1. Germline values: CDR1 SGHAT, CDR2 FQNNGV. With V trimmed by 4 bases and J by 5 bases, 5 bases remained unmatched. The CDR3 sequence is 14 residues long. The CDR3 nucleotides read TGTGCCAGCAGCTCCACAGGGGGCCCGTATGGCTACACCTTC. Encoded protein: CASSSTGGPYGYTF.

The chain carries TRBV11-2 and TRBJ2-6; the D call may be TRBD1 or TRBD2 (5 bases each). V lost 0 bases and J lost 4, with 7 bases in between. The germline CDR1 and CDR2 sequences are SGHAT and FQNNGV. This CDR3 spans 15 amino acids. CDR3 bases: TGTGCCAGCAGCTTAGATGGGGACGGGGCCAACGTCCTGACTTTC. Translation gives CASSLDGDGANVLTF.

The CDR3 here is CASSLWSGSGNTIYF. The CDR3 DNA reads TGTGCCAGCAGTTTATGGTCGGGCTCTGGAAACACCATATATTTT. The chain joins TRBV28 to TRBJ1-3; D not certain. The CDR3 consists of 15 residues. The germline V gene has CDR1 MDHEN and CDR2 SYDVKM. V gave up 0 bases and J gave up 0 bases, with 6 bases separating them.

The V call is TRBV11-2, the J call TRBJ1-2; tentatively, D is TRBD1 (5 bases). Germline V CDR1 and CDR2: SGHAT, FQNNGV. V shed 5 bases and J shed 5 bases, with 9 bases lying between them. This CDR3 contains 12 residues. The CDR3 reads CASSPTDYGYTF. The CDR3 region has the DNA TGTGCCAGCAGCCCGACAGATTATGGCTACACCTTC.

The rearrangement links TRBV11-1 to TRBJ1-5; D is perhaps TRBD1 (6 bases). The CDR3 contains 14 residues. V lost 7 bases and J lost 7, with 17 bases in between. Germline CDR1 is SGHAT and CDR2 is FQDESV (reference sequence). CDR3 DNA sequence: TGTGCCAGCACCGAAGGGGGGTTTGGACAGCCCCAGCATTTT. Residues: CASTEGGFGQPQHF. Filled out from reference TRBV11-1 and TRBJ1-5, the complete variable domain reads EAEVAQSPRYKITEKSQAVAFWCDPISGHATLYWYRQILGQGPELLVQFQDESVVDDSQLPKDRFSAERLKGVDSTLKIQPAELGDSAMYLCASTEGGFGQPQHFGDGTRLSIL.

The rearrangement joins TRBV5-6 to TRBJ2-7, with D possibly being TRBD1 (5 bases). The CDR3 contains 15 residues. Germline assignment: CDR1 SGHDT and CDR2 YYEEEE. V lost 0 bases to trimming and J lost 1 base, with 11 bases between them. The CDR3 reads CASSLEGAGSYEQYF. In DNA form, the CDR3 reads TGTGCCAGCAGCTTGGAAGGGGCCGGATCCTACGAGCAGTACTTC.

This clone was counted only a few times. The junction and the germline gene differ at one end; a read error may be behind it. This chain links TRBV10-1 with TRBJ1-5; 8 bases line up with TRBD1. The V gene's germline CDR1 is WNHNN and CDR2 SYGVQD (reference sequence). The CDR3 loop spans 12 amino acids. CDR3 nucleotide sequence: TGCGCCAGCAGTGAGCGTTTGGACAGGGCGGATTTT. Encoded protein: CASSERLDRADF.

The CDR3 region is CASSPRQGGQETQYF. DNA of the CDR3: TGTGCCAGCTCACCAAGACAGGGAGGACAAGAGACCCAGTACTTC. The chain recombines TRBV18 with TRBJ2-5; possible D gene TRBD1, 7 bases. CDR1 is KGHSH, CDR2 LQKENI, per germline. This CDR3 is built from 15 residues. Trimming shortened V by 2 bases and J by 2 bases, and 12 bases separated the two germline ends.

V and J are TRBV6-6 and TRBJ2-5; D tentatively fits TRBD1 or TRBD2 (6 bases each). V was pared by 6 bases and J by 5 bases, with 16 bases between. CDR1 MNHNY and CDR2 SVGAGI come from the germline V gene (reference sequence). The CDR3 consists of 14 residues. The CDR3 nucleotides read TGTGCCAGCAGCCCGAGGGGGGCTGGGGAGACCCAGTACTTC. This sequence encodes CASSPRGAGETQYF.

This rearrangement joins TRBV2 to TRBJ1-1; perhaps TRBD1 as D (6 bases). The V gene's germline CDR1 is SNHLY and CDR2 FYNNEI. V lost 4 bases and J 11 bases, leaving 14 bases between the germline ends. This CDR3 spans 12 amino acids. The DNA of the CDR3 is TGTGCCAGCAGTGGGGACATACTACAGGCTTTCTTT. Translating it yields CASSGDILQAFF.

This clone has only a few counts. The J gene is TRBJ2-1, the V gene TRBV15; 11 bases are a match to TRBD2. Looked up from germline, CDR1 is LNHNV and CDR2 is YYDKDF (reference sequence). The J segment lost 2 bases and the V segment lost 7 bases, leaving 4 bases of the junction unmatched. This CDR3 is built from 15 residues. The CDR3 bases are TGTGCCACCAAGCCACTAGCGGGGGCCTACAATGAGCAGTTCTTC. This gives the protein CATKPLAGAYNEQFF.

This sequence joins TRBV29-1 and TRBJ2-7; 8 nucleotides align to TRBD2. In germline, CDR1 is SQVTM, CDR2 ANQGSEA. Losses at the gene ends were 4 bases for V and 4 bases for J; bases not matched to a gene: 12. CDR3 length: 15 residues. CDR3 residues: CSVGPRLAGPYEQYF. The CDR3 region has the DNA TGCAGCGTTGGCCCCCGGCTAGCGGGCCCTTACGAGCAGTACTTC.

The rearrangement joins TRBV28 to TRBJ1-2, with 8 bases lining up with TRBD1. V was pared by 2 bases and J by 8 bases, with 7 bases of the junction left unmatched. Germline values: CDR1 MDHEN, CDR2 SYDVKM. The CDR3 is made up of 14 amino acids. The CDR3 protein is CASSLIRDRWGYTF. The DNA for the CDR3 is TGTGCCAGCAGTTTAATCAGGGACAGGTGGGGCTACACCTTC.

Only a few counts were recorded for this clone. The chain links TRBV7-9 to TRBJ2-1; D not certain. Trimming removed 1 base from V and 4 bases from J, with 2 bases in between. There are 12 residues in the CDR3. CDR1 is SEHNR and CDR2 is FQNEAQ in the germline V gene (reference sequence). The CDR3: CASSLGYNEQFF. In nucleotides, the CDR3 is TGTGCCAGCAGCTTAGGGTACAATGAGCAGTTCTTC.

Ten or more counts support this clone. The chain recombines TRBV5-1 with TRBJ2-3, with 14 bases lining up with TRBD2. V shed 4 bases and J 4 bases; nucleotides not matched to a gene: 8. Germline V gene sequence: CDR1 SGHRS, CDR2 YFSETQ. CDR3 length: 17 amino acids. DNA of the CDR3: TGCGCCAGCAGCAAGGGACTAGCGGGAGTTTGGGCAGATACGCAGTATTTT. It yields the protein CASSKGLAGVWADTQYF. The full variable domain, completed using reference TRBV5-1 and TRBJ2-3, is KAGVTQTPRYLIKTRGQQVTLSCSPISGHRSVSWYQQTPGQGLQFLFEYFSETQRNKGNFPGRFSGRQFSNSRSEMNVSTLELGDSALYLCASSKGLAGVWADTQYFGPGTRLTVL.

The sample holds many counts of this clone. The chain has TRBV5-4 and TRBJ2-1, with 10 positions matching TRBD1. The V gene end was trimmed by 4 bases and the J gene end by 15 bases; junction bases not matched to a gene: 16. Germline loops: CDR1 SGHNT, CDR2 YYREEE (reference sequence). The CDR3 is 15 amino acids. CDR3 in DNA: TGTGCCAGCAGCGGGACAGGGGAGTTGGACCTAGATCCGTTCTTC. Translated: CASSGTGELDLDPFF.

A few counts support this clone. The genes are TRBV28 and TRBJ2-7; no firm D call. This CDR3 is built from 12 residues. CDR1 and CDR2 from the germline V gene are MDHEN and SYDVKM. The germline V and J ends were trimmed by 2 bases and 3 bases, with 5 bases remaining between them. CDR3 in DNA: TGTGCCAGCAGTTTAGACGACTACGAGCAGTACTTC. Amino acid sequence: CASSLDDYEQYF. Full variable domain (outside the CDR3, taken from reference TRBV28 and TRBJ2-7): DVKVTQSSRYLVKRTGEKVFLECVQDMDHENMFWYRQDPGLGLRLIYFSYDVKMKEKGDIPEGYSVSREKKERFSLILESASTNQTSMYLCASSLDDYEQYFGPGTRLTVT.

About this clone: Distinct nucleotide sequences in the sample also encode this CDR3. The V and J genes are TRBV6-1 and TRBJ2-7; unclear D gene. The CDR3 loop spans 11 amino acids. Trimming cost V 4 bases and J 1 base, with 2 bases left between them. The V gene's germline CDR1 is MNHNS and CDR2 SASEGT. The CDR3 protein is CASSGSYEQYF. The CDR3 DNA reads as TGTGCCAGCAGTGGATCCTACGAGCAGTACTTC.

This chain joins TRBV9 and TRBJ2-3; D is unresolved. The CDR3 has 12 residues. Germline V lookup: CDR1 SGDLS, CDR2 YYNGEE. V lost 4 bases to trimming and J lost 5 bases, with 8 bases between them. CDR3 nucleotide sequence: TGTGCCAGCAGCACCCCGGGAGATACGCAGTATTTT. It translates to CASSTPGDTQYF.

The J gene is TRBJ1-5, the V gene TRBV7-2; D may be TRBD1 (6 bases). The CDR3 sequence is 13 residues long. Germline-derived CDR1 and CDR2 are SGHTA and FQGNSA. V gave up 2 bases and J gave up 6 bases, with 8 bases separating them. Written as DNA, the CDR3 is TGTGCCAGCAGCTTACCAGGGGTTCAGCCCCAGCATTTT. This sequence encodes CASSLPGVQPQHF.

This CDR3 is CASSPGVSNQPQHF. CDR3 coding DNA: TGTGCCAGTAGTCCCGGGGTAAGCAATCAGCCCCAGCATTTT. The V gene is TRBV19, the J gene TRBJ1-5; no definite D call. V lost 5 bases and J 1 base, leaving 9 bases between the germline ends. Germline assignment: CDR1 LNHDA and CDR2 SQIVND (reference sequence). CDR3 length equals 14 residues.